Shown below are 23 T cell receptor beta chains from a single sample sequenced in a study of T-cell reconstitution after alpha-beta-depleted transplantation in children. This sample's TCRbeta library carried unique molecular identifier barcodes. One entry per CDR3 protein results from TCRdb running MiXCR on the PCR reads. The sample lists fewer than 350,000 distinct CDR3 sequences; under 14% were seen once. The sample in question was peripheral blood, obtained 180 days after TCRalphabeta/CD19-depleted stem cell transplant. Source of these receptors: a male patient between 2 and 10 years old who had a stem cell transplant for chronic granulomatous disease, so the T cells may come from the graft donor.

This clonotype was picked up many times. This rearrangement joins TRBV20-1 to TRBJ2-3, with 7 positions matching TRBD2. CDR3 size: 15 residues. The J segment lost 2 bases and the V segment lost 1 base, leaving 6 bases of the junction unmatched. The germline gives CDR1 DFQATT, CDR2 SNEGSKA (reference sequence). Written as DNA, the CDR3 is TGCAGTGCTAGAGTGCGAGCGGGAACCACAGATACGCAGTATTTT. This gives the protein CSARVRAGTTDTQYF.

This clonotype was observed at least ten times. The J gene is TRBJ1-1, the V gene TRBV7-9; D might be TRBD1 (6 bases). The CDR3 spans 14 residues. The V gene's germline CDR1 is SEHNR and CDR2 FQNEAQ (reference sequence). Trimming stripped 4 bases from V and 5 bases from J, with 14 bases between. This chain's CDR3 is CASSSGEKRTEAFF. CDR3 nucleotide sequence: TGTGCCAGCAGCTCAGGGGAGAAGAGGACTGAAGCTTTCTTT. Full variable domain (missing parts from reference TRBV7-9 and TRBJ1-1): DTGVSQNPRHKITKRGQNVTFRCDPISEHNRLYWYRQTLGQGPEFLTYFQNEAQLEKSRLLSDRFSAERPKGSFSTLEIQRTEQGDSAMYLCASSSGEKRTEAFFGQGTRLTVV.

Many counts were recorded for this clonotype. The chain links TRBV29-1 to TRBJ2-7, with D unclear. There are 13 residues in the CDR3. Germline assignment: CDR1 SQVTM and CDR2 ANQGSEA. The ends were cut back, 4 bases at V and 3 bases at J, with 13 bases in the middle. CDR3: CSVAGRMGYEQYF. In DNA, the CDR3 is TGCAGCGTTGCGGGTAGAATGGGCTACGAGCAGTACTTC.

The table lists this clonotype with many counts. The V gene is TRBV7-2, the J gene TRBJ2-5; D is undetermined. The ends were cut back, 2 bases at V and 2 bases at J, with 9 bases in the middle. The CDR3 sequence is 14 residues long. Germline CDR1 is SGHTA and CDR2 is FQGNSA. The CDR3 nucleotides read TGTGCCAGCAGCTTAAAGTTTGTACAAGAGACCCAGTACTTC. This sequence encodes CASSLKFVQETQYF.

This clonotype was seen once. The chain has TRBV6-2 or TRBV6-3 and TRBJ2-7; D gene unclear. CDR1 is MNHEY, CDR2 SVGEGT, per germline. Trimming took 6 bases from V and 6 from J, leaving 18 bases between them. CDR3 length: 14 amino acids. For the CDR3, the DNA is TGTGCCAGCAGATTCTCCGACGTGATGGGCGAGCAGTACTTC. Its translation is CASRFSDVMGEQYF.

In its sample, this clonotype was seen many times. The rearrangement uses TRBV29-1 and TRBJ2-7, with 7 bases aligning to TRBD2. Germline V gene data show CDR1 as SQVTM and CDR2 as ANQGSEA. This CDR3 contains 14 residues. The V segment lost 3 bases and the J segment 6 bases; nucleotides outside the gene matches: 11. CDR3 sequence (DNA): TGCAGCGTTGATAGGGCTAGCGGAGGCGGCGAGCAGTACTTC. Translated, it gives CSVDRASGGGEQYF.

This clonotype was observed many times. CDR3 amino acids: CATTMSGWGGYTF. In DNA, the CDR3 is TGTGCCACCACAATGTCAGGGTGGGGTGGCTACACCTTC. V gene TRBV15 combines with J gene TRBJ1-2, with D perhaps TRBD1 (5 bases). Germline V gives CDR1 LNHNV, CDR2 YYDKDF (reference sequence). The V end lost 7 bases, the J end lost 7 bases, and 16 bases lay between the germline ends. The CDR3 runs 13 residues.

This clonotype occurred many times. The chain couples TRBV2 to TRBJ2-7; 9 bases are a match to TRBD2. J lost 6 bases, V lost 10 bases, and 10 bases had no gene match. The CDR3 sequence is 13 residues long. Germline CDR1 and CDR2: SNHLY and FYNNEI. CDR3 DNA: TGTGCCATTAAGACTAGCGGTTCTGGCGAGCAGTACTTC. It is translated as CAIKTSGSGEQYF.

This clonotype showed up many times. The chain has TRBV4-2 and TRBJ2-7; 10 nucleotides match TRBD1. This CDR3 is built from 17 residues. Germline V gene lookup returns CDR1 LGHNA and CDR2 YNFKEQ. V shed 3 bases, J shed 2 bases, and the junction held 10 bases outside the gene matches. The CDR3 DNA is TGTGCCAGCAGCCATGAACCGACCGGGACAGGGGCCTACGAGCAGTACTTC. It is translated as CASSHEPTGTGAYEQYF.

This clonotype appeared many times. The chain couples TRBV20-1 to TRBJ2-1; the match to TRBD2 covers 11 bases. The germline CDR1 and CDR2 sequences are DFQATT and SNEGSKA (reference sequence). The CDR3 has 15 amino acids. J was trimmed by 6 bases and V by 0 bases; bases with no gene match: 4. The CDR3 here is CSARDIAGGTNEQFF. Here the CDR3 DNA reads TGCAGTGCTAGAGACATAGCGGGAGGGACCAATGAGCAGTTCTTC.

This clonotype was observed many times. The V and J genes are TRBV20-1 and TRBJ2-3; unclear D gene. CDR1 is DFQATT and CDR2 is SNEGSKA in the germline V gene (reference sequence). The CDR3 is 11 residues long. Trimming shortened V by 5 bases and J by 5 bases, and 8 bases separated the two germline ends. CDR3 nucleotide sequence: TGCAGTGCTCCCTTCGGAGATACGCAGTATTTT. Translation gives CSAPFGDTQYF.

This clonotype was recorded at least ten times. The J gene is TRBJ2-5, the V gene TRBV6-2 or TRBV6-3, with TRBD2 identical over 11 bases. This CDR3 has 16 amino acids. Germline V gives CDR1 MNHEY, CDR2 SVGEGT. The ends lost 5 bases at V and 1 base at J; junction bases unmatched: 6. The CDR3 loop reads CASSTGTSGLQETQYF. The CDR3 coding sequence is TGTGCCAGCAGTACCGGGACTAGCGGACTCCAAGAGACCCAGTACTTC.

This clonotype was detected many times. CDR3 sequence reads: CASSDSAGTGYYEQYF. Here the CDR3 DNA reads TGTGCCAGCAGCGATTCCGCCGGGACAGGGTATTACGAGCAGTACTTC. The chain has TRBV7-9 and TRBJ2-7; 9 bases map to TRBD1. Losses at the gene ends were 5 bases for V and 4 bases for J; bases not matched to a gene: 12. The CDR3 is 16 amino acids. Germline V gives CDR1 SEHNR, CDR2 FQNEAQ (reference sequence). Full variable domain (rest looked up from reference TRBV7-9 and TRBJ2-7): DTGVSQNPRHKITKRGQNVTFRCDPISEHNRLYWYRQTLGQGPEFLTYFQNEAQLEKSRLLSDRFSAERPKGSFSTLEIQRTEQGDSAMYLCASSDSAGTGYYEQYFGPGTRLTVT.

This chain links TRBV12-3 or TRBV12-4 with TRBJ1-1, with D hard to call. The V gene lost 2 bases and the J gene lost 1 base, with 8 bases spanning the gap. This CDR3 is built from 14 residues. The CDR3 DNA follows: TGTGCCAGCAGTTTAAAGGCAGAGAACACTGAAGCTTTCTTT. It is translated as CASSLKAENTEAFF.

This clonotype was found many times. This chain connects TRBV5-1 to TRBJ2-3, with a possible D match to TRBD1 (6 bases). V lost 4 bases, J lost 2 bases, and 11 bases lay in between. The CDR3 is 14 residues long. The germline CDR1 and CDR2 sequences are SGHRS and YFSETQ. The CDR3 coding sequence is TGCGCCAGCAGCACACACAGGGACACAGATACGCAGTATTTT. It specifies CASSTHRDTDTQYF.

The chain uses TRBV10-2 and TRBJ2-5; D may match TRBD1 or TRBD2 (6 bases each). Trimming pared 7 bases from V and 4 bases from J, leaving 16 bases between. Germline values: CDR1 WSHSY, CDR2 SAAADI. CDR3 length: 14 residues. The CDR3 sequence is CASNRGLEVETQYF. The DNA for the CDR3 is TGCGCCAGCAACCGGGGGCTAGAGGTAGAGACCCAGTACTTC.

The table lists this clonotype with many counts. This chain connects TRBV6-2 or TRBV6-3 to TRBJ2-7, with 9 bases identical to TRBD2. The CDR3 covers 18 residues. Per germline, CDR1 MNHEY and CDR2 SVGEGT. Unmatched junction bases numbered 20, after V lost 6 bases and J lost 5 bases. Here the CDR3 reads CASSSNPRRGGVGNEQYF. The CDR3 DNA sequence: TGTGCCAGCAGCTCTAACCCGCGGCGGGGGGGTGTCGGTAACGAGCAGTACTTC.

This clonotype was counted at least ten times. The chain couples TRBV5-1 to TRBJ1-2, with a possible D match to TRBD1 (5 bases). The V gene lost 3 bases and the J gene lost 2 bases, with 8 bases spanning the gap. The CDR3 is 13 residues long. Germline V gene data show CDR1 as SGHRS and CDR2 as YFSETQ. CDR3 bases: TGCGCCAGCAGCTCCGGGGGGAACTATGGCTACACCTTC. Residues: CASSSGGNYGYTF.

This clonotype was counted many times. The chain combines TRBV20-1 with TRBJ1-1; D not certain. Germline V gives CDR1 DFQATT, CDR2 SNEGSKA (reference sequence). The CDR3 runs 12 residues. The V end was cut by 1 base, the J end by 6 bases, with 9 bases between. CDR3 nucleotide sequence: TGCAGTGCTAGAGGGCCTGGCGCTGAAGCTTTCTTT. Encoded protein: CSARGPGAEAFF.

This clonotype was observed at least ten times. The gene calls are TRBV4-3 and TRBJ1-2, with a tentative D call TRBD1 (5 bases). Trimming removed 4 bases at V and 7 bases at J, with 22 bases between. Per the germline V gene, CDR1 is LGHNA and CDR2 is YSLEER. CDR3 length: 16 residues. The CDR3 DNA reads TGCGCCAGCAGCCGGCGAAGCGGCCTTAGGGGTAGTGGCTACACCTTC. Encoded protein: CASSRRSGLRGSGYTF.

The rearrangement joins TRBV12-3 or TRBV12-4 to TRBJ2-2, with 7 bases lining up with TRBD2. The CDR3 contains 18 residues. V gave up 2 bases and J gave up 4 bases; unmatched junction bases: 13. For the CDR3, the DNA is TGTGCCAGCAGTTTATCATTCGGGGGGACGATTTCCACCGGGGAGCTGTTTTTT. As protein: CASSLSFGGTISTGELFF.

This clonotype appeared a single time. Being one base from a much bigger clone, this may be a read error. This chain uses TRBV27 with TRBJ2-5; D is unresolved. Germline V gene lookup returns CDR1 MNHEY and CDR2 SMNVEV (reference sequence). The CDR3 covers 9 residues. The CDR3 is CASRTTRYF. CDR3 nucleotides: TGTGCCAGCAGGACGACCCGGTACTTC.

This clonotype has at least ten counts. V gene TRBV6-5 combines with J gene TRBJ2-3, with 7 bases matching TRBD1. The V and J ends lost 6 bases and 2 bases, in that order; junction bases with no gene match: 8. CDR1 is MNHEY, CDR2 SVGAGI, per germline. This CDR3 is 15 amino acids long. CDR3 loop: CASSYLGQHTDTQYF. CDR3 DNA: TGTGCCAGCAGCTACCTGGGACAGCACACAGATACGCAGTATTTT.